The clone carrying this T cell receptor beta chain was counted only a few times. What it binds is not known. The CDR3 runs 14 residues. Germline-derived CDR1 and CDR2 are SQVTM and ANQGSEA. With V trimmed by 6 bases and J by 0 bases, 7 bases remained unmatched. The data originate from a study of T-cell memory formation after mild COVID-19. Study summary: TCR clusters mostly belonged to single donors.

Study-wide findings and caveats: Clones contracting day 15 to 85 were balanced CD4/CD8; later expanders leaned CD4+. Contracting CD4+ clones were located mainly in CM and EM, and CD8+ clones in EMRA.

TCRdb re-called the 5' RACE reads through MiXCR, storing one row per CDR3 protein. Of tens of thousands of distinct CDR3 sequences listed, 9.5% to 15% are singletons. The genes are TRBV29-1 and TRBJ2-7; 8 nucleotides agree with TRBD1. This sequence originates from a man aged 18 to 35 who had mild COVID-19 (a few samples of this study predate the infection). Cell type and time point are not known. Sequencing used PBMCs or a T cell subset sorted from them (not recorded which). CDR3 residues: CSVQTGGSSYEQYF. The CDR3 DNA follows: TGCAGCGTGCAAACAGGGGGAAGCTCCTACGAGCAGTACTTC.